This T cell receptor beta chain comes out of a study of blood T cells in healthy people across ages. The study isolated at least 6 million PBMCs from each sample. General study findings and limits: Naive T cell percentage by flow cytometry tracked strongly with beta diversity. Donor CMV status was unknown, possibly confounding expanded clonotype changes.

The ends were cut back, 5 bases at V and 5 bases at J, with 15 bases in the middle. CDR3 length: 14 amino acids. This clonotype showed up just a few times. Its antigen is as yet unknown. A second PCR of about 7 to 12 cycles used a sample-barcoded 5' primer and a J-beta primer mix. Every sample gave at least 2.5 million paired-end reads containing CDR3. Using its own MiXCR run on the 5' RACE reads, TCRdb lists one record per CDR3 protein. The data hold 700,000 to 950,000 distinct CDR3 sequences, with roughly 47% observed a single time. V and J are TRBV12-3 or TRBV12-4 and TRBJ2-5; D is possibly TRBD1 or TRBD2 (7 bases each). The TCR originated in a woman aged 60-70 years in good health. The sequencing sample was made of blood. CDR3 nucleotides: TGTGCCAGCAGTGACGGGACAGCGGGGGAGACCCAGTACTTC. This translates into CASSDGTAGETQYF.